The 19 T cell receptor beta chains in this list originate from one sample, sequenced in a study of blood T cell repertoires in COVID-19. Method: immunoSEQ multiplex PCR; TCRdb's copy keeps in-frame clones and lacks some. The data show around 300,000 clones, roughly 89% seen once. The source material was PBMCs or T cells enriched from blood (not recorded which). The receptors were gathered from a middle-aged woman who had recovered from COVID-19.

This rearrangement joins TRBV7-2 to TRBJ1-2; the match to TRBD1 covers 8 bases. Germline V gene sequence: CDR1 SGHTA, CDR2 FQGNSA. V was pared by 1 base and J by 1 base, with 8 bases of the junction left unmatched. The CDR3 is 17 residues long. The CDR3 reads CASSLGTGRPLNYGYTF. The CDR3 bases are TGTGCCAGCAGCTTAGGGACAGGGAGGCCCCTTAACTATGGCTACACCTTC.

The chain uses TRBV5-1 and TRBJ1-6; 7 nucleotides match TRBD1. The CDR3 runs to 15 residues. Trimming at V came to 4 bases and at J to 5 bases, leaving 6 bases not matched to a gene. Germline assignment: CDR1 SGHRS and CDR2 YFSETQ. CDR3: CASSDRTGDNSPLHF. The DNA for the CDR3 is TGCGCCAGCAGCGATCGGACAGGCGATAATTCACCCCTCCACTTT.

This clone was found a few times. The chain carries TRBV9 and TRBJ2-2; a weak D match, TRBD2 (5 bases). Germline CDR1 reads SGDLS; CDR2 reads YYNGEE. Trimming removed 0 bases at V and 0 bases at J, with 6 bases between. The CDR3 sequence is 15 residues long. In DNA, the CDR3 is TGTGCCAGCAGCGTAGACGGGACGAACACCGGGGAGCTGTTTTTT. Translated, it gives CASSVDGTNTGELFF.

In the case of this clone: This sample includes further DNA sequences coding for the same CDR3. This sequence joins TRBV5-1 and TRBJ2-3, with 8 bases aligning to TRBD2. The CDR3 is made up of 14 amino acids. Germline V gene sequence: CDR1 SGHRS, CDR2 YFSETQ. Trimming cost V 4 bases and J 2 bases; bases outside gene matches: 3. CDR3 sequence reads: CASSPGLATDTQYF. CDR3 bases: TGCGCCAGCAGCCCCGGACTAGCCACAGATACGCAGTATTTT.

This chain links TRBV11-3 with TRBJ2-1; 10 nucleotides match TRBD2. Germline-derived CDR1 and CDR2 are SGHNT and YENEEA. J gave up 8 bases and V 0 bases, and 10 bases lay outside the gene matches. The CDR3 runs 17 residues. CDR3 in amino acids: CASSLEITSGAWDEQFF. DNA of the CDR3: TGTGCCAGCAGCTTAGAAATTACTAGCGGGGCTTGGGATGAGCAGTTCTTC.

The chain employs TRBV7-9 and TRBJ2-1, with D perhaps matching TRBD2 (6 bases). The CDR3 has 13 amino acids. Germline lookup yields CDR1 SEHNR and CDR2 FQNEAQ (reference sequence). V was pared by 7 bases and J by 3 bases, with 10 bases between. CDR3 sequence reads: CASIKGGYNEQFF. In nucleotides, the CDR3 is TGTGCCAGCATCAAGGGAGGCTACAATGAGCAGTTCTTC.

The chain uses TRBV30 and TRBJ1-6; tentatively, D is TRBD1 (5 bases). Germline V gives CDR1 GTSNPN, CDR2 SVGIG (reference sequence). Trimming cost V 0 bases and J 2 bases, with 8 bases left between them. This CDR3 region has 15 residues. CDR3: CAWSVRGTYNSPLHF. The CDR3 nucleotides read TGTGCCTGGAGTGTGCGGGGCACCTATAATTCACCCCTCCACTTT.

CDR3 coding DNA: TGTGCCAGCAGTGAATGGAAGGGGAGGGGCACTGAAGCTTTCTTT. Translated: CASSEWKGRGTEAFF. The V and J genes are TRBV25-1 and TRBJ1-1, with D possibly being TRBD1 (5 bases). The germline V and J ends were trimmed by 1 base and 4 bases, with 13 bases remaining between them. The CDR3 runs 15 residues. CDR1 is MGHDK, CDR2 SYGVNS, per germline.

This clone has just a few counts. The rearrangement links TRBV19 to TRBJ2-4; 7 bases line up with TRBD2. The V and J ends lost 3 bases and 7 bases, in that order; junction bases with no gene match: 9. Germline V gene sequence: CDR1 LNHDA, CDR2 SQIVND (reference sequence). This CDR3 has 15 residues. The CDR3 nucleotides read TGTGCCAGTAGTATGAATTATCGGGGGGAGAACATTCAGTACTTC. This gives the protein CASSMNYRGENIQYF.

This chain links TRBV11-2 with TRBJ2-1, with 9 positions matching TRBD2. The CDR3 has 17 residues. Trimming at V came to 5 bases and at J to 7 bases, leaving 15 bases not matched to a gene. Germline V gene sequence: CDR1 SGHAT, CDR2 FQNNGV. CDR3 loop: CASSGRERGRAINEQFF. The CDR3, as DNA: TGTGCCAGCAGCGGACGGGAGCGCGGGAGGGCCATAAATGAGCAGTTCTTC.

The chain uses TRBV30 and TRBJ1-2; TRBD1 matches 12 bases. After removal of 3 bases from V and 6 bases from J, the junction contained 5 bases not matched to a gene. The CDR3 length is 14 residues. Germline CDR1 and CDR2: GTSNPN and SVGIG (reference sequence). The CDR3, as DNA: TGTGCCTGGAGGCCGGGACAGGGGGCAAATGGCTACACCTTC. Its translation: CAWRPGQGANGYTF. The full variable domain, in which reference TRBV30 and TRBJ1-2 provide the parts outside the CDR3, is SQTIHQWPATLVQPVGSPLSLECTVEGTSNPNLYWYRQAAGRGLQLLFYSVGIGQISSEVPQNLSASRPQDRQFILSSKKLLLSDSGFYLCAWRPGQGANGYTFGSGTRLTVV.

The chain recombines TRBV9 with TRBJ1-6, with 7 bases fitting TRBD1. Trimming at V came to 5 bases and at J to 8 bases, leaving 10 bases not matched to a gene. This CDR3 region has 15 residues. Germline V gene lookup returns CDR1 SGDLS and CDR2 YYNGEE. CDR3 coding DNA: TGTGCCAGCAGTTATTCAGGACAGGAATATTCACCCCTCCACTTT. This sequence encodes CASSYSGQEYSPLHF. The full variable domain, completed using reference TRBV9 and TRBJ1-6, is DSGVTQTPKHLITATGQRVTLRCSPRSGDLSVYWYQQSLDQGLQFLIQYYNGEERAKGNILERFSAQQFPDLHSELNLSSLELGDSALYFCASSYSGQEYSPLHFGNGTRLTVT.

This rearrangement joins TRBV5-6 to TRBJ2-5; TRBD2 agrees at 8 bases. V was clipped by 1 base and J by 1 base; unmatched bases: 9. The CDR3 extends over 17 amino acids. Germline V gene lookup returns CDR1 SGHDT and CDR2 YYEEEE. The CDR3 reads CASSLHVGAGVQETQYF. The CDR3 DNA follows: TGTGCCAGCAGCTTGCACGTGGGAGCGGGGGTCCAAGAGACCCAGTACTTC.

The V gene is TRBV27, the J gene TRBJ1-4; the match to TRBD1 covers 7 bases. V lost 6 bases, J lost 3 bases, and 10 bases stayed unmatched. This CDR3 region has 16 residues. Germline values: CDR1 MNHEY, CDR2 SMNVEV (reference sequence). CDR3 sequence: CASSQRPGQPNEKLFF. The CDR3 DNA sequence: TGTGCCAGCAGCCAAAGGCCGGGACAGCCTAATGAAAAACTGTTTTTT.

The chain links TRBV2 to TRBJ1-6; 8 positions agree with TRBD1. The CDR3 runs to 15 residues. The V and J ends lost 6 bases and 8 bases, in that order; junction bases with no gene match: 9. Germline lookup yields CDR1 SNHLY and CDR2 FYNNEI. The CDR3 loop is CASRGAGTGYSPLHF. The DNA of the CDR3 is TGTGCCAGCAGAGGCGCCGGGACAGGATATTCACCCCTCCACTTT.

V gene TRBV5-1 combines with J gene TRBJ1-1; TRBD1 might be the D (5 bases). The CDR3 totals 17 residues. Germline loops: CDR1 SGHRS, CDR2 YFSETQ. V lost 0 bases and J 0 bases, leaving 15 bases between the germline ends. CDR3 protein: CASSLVTGPTMNTEAFF. Written as DNA, the CDR3 is TGCGCCAGCAGCTTGGTAACAGGACCGACCATGAACACTGAAGCTTTCTTT. Looking up the rest from reference TRBV5-1 and TRBJ1-1 gives the full variable domain: KAGVTQTPRYLIKTRGQQVTLSCSPISGHRSVSWYQQTPGQGLQFLFEYFSETQRNKGNFPGRFSGRQFSNSRSEMNVSTLELGDSALYLCASSLVTGPTMNTEAFFGQGTRLTVV.

The chain is built from TRBV25-1 and TRBJ1-4, with D perhaps matching TRBD1 (6 bases). V was pared by 8 bases and J by 3 bases, with 19 bases between. CDR1 and CDR2 from the germline V gene are MGHDK and SYGVNS. The CDR3 consists of 16 residues. The CDR3 is CASAGSGGDANEKLFF. As DNA, the CDR3 is TGTGCCAGCGCTGGGTCGGGGGGCGACGCTAATGAAAAACTGTTTTTT.

This clone was observed once. V gene TRBV9 combines with J gene TRBJ1-1; 8 bases agree with TRBD1. This CDR3 region has 16 residues. With V trimmed by 2 bases and J by 0 bases, 6 bases remained unmatched. The germline CDR1 and CDR2 sequences are SGDLS and YYNGEE. DNA of the CDR3: TGTGCCAGCAGCGTGGGACAGGTGACCCTGAACACTGAAGCTTTCTTT. Translating gives CASSVGQVTLNTEAFF.

The chain employs TRBV27 and TRBJ2-7, with 10 positions matching TRBD1. The CDR3 totals 16 residues. With V trimmed by 5 bases and J by 6 bases, 13 bases remained unmatched. Germline lookup yields CDR1 MNHEY and CDR2 SMNVEV (reference sequence). The CDR3 loop is CASSPRTMWTGGEQYF. The DNA for the CDR3 is TGTGCCAGCAGTCCCCGCACGATGTGGACAGGGGGCGAGCAGTACTTC.